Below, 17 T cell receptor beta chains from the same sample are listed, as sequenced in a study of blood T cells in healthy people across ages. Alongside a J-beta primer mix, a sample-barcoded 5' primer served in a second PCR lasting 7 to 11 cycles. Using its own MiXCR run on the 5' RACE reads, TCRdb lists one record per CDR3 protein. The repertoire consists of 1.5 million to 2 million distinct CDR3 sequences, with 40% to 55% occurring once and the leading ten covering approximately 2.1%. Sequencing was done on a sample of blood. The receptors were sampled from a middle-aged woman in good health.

CDR3 sequence: CASSLFSSRSTDTQYF. CDR3 DNA sequence: TGTGCCAGCAGTTTATTCAGTAGTAGAAGTACAGATACGCAGTATTTT. The chain combines TRBV27 with TRBJ2-3; D gene ambiguous. The CDR3 loop spans 16 amino acids. Trimming left V 1 base short and J 3 bases short, with 14 bases between. CDR1 and CDR2 (germline): MNHEY, SMNVEV (reference sequence).

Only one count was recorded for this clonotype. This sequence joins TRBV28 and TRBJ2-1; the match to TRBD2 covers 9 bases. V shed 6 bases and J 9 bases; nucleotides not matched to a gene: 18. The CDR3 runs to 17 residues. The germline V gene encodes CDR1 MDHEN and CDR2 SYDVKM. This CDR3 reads CASRHLIPQRGEGEQFF. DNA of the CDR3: TGTGCCAGCAGACACTTGATTCCCCAGCGGGGGGAGGGTGAGCAGTTCTTC. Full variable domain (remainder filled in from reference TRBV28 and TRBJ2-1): DVKVTQSSRYLVKRTGEKVFLECVQDMDHENMFWYRQDPGLGLRLIYFSYDVKMKEKGDIPEGYSVSREKKERFSLILESASTNQTSMYLCASRHLIPQRGEGEQFFGPGTRLTVL.

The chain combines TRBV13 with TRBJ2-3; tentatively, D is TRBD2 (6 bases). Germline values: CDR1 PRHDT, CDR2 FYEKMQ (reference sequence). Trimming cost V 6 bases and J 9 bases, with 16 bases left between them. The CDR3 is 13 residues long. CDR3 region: CASSKGLGGTQYF. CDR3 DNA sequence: TGTGCCAGCAGTAAAGGACTGGGGGGAACGCAGTATTTT.

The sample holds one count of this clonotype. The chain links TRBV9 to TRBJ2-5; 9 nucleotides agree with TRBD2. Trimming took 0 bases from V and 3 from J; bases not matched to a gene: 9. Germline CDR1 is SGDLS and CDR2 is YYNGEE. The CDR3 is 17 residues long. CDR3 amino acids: CASSVATWLAGKETQYF. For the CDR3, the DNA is TGTGCCAGCAGCGTAGCTACGTGGCTAGCGGGGAAAGAGACCCAGTACTTC.

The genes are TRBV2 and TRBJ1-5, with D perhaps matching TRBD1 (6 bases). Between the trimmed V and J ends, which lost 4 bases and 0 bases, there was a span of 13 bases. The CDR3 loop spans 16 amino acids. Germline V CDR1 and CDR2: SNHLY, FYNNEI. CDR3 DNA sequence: TGTGCCAGCAGTGGGAATGGACAGCTTAGCAATCAGCCCCAGCATTTT. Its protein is CASSGNGQLSNQPQHF.

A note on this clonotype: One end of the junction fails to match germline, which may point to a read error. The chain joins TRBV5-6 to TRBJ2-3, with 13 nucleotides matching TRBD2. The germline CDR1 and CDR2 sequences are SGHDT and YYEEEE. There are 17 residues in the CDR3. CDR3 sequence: CASSFGLAGESADTQYF. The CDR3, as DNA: TGCGCCAGCAGCTTCGGACTAGCGGGGGAATCAGCAGATACGCAGTATTTT.

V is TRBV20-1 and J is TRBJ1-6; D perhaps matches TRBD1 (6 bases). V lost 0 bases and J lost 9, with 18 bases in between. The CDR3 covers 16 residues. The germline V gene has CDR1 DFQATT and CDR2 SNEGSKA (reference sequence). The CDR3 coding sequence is TGCAGTGCTAGAGATCGTCGACAGGCGATTGGTTCACCCCTCCACTTT. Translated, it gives CSARDRRQAIGSPLHF.

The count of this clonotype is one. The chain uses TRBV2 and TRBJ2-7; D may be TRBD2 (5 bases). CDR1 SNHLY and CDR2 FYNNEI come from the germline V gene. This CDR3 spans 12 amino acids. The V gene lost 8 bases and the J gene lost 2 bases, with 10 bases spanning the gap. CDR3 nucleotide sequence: TGTGCCAGCGCTAGGGAGACCTACGAGCAGTACTTC. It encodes CASARETYEQYF.

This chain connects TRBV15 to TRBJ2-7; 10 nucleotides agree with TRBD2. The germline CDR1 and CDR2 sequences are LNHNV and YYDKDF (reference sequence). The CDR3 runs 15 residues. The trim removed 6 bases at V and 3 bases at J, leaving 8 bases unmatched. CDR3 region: CATRRPSGGYYEQYF. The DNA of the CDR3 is TGTGCCACCAGGAGGCCTAGCGGGGGATACTACGAGCAGTACTTC.

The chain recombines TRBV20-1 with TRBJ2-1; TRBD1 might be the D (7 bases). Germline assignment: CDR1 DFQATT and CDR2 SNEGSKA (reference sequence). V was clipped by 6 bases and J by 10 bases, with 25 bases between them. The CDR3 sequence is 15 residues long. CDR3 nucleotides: TGCAGTGCACGCAGGGGGGACAGACTATTTGAGGAGCAGTTCTTC. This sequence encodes CSARRGDRLFEEQFF.

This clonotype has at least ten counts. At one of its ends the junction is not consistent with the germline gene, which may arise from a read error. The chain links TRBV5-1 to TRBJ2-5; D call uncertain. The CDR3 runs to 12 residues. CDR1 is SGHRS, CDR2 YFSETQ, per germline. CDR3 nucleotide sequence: TGTGCCAGCAGCCAGTACCAAGAGACCCAGTACTTC. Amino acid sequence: CASSQYQETQYF.

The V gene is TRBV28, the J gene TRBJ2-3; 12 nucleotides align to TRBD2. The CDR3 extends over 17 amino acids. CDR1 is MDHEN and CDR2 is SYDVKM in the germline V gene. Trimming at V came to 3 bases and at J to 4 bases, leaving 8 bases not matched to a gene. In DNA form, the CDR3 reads TGTGCCAGCAGTTTGCTAGCGGGGGGGCCCCAGCCAGATACGCAGTATTTT. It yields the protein CASSLLAGGPQPDTQYF.

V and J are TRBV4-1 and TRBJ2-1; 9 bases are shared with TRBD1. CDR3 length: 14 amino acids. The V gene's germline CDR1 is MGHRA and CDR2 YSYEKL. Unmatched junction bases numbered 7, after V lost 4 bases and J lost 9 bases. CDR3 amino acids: CASSRDRGVGEQFF. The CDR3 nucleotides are TGCGCCAGCAGCCGAGACAGGGGGGTAGGTGAGCAGTTCTTC.

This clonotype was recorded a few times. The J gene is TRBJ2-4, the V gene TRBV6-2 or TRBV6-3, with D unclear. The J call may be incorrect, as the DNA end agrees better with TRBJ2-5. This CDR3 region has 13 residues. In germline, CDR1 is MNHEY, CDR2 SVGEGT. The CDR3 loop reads CASSPDHQETQYF. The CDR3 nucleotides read TGTGCCAGCAGCCCCGACCACCAAGAGACCCAGTACTTC.

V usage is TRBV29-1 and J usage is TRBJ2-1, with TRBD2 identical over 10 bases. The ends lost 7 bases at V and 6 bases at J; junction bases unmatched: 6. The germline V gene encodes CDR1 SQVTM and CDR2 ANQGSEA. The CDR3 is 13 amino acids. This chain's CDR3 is CSGRTSGGNEQFF. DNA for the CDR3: TGCAGCGGTCGGACTAGCGGCGGCAATGAGCAGTTCTTC.

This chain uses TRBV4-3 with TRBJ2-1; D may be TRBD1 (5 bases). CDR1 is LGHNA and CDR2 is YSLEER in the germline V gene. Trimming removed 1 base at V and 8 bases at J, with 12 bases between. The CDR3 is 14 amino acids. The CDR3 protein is CASSQGGRGHEQFF. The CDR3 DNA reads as TGCGCCAGCAGCCAAGGGGGTAGGGGCCATGAGCAGTTCTTC.

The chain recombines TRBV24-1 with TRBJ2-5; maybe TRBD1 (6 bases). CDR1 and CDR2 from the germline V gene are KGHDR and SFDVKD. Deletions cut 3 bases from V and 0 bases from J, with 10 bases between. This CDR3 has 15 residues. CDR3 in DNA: TGTGCCACCAGTGATCTCCGGGACAACCAAGAGACCCAGTACTTC. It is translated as CATSDLRDNQETQYF.